The sequence of this TCR beta chain was determined in a study of cytomegalovirus exposure and HLA in healthy donors. For the study at large: Samples from HLA-typed donors yielded 65 million to 90 million unique TCRs in an early data release.

This clone was counted only a few times. What it recognizes is unknown. It was with 60 Vbeta and 13 Jbeta primers that the PCR ran. Per the original data handling: Some 9.9 million of some 80 million unique TCR beta chains were shared, per a later count. Assay: immunoSEQ multiplex PCR; the TCRdb copy retains only in-frame clones and omits some. V, J and clone size derive from that table, while D and trimming were established from the DNA sequence. The data show about 84,000 clones, 55% to 65% seen once. Findings and limits, study-wide: Owing to their indistinguishability, certain V segments, notably TRBV6-2 and TRBV6-3, were excluded. For presence/absence analyses, sequencing depth was assumed to be roughly uniform across donors.

V dropped 4 bases and J dropped 7 bases, with 17 bases sitting between them. This CDR3 region has 15 residues. CDR1 SGHKS and CDR2 YYEKEE come from the germline V gene (reference sequence). The sequencing sample was made of PBMCs. J is TRBJ1-4 and V is TRBV5-5; weak D call: TRBD1 (6 bases). This receptor was identified in a woman between 40 and 55 years old in good health and CMV-seropositive. DNA for the CDR3: TGTGCCAGCAGCGACCTCAGGGGATCTGGTGAAAAACTGTTTTTT. It yields the protein CASSDLRGSGEKLFF. The full variable domain, its missing parts supplied by reference TRBV5-5 and TRBJ1-4, is DAGVTQSPTHLIKTRGQQVTLRCSPISGHKSVSWYQQVLGQGPQFIFQYYEKEERGRGNFPDRFSARQFPNYSSELNVNALLLGDSALYLCASSDLRGSGEKLFFGSGTQLSVL.